The rows below give T cell receptor beta chains drawn from one sample of a study of spatial heterogeneity in lung cancer. TCRdb fed the 5' RACE reads into MiXCR, producing one record per CDR3 protein. The repertoire consists of around 2,900 distinct CDR3 sequences, with over 25% occurring once and the leading ten covering around 68%. The sequenced sample was PBMCs, obtained at surgery. These receptors were taken from a male donor with early-stage non-small cell lung cancer. Each CDR3 is given with its conserved first and last residue. D genes are given only for firm matches. Clone size appears in some rows only: once, few, many, or a class for an expanded clone.

>TRBJ2-1|many|TRBV7-9|TRBD2
CASSLYGPLRGDYNEQFF
TGTGCCAGCAGCTTATATGGTCCGTTGCGGGGGGACTACAATGAGCAGTTCTTC
>TRBJ2-1|medium-sized|TRBV12-3/TRBV12-4|-
CASSLAQGSLEGSLENEQFF
TGTGCCAGCAGTTTAGCCCAGGGTTCTTTAGAGGGGTCTCTGGAAAATGAGCAGTTCTTC
>TRBJ1-2|many|TRBV6-2/TRBV6-3|-
CASSYRDNYGYTF
TGTGCCAGCAGTTACCGGGACAACTATGGCTACACCTTC
>TRBJ2-3|-|TRBV6-6|TRBD1
CASSYGTVSSTDTQYF
TGTGCCAGCAGTTACGGGACAGTCTCTAGCACAGATACGCAGTATTTT
>TRBJ2-7|-|TRBV7-2|TRBD1
CASSLIGGPYEQYF
TGTGCCAGCAGTCTGATAGGGGGCCCCTACGAGCAGTACTTC
>TRBJ2-2|-|TRBV7-8|-
CASSLVSANTGELFF
TGTGCCAGCAGCTTAGTGTCAGCGAACACCGGGGAGCTGTTTTTT
>TRBJ2-5|-|TRBV20-1|TRBD2
CSATGLAGGRGQETQYF
TGCAGTGCTACCGGACTAGCGGGAGGTCGGGGACAAGAGACCCAGTACTTC
>TRBJ2-7|-|TRBV5-1|-
CASSLSRRDEQYF
TGCGCCAGCAGCCTCTCCCGACGGGACGAGCAGTACTTC
>TRBJ2-1|few|TRBV3-1|TRBD2
CASSQGLAGNNEQFF
TGTGCCAGCAGCCAAGGACTAGCGGGGAACAATGAGCAGTTCTTC
>TRBJ1-1|-|TRBV7-9|-
CASSPWDKNTEAFF
TGTGCCAGCAGCCCCTGGGACAAGAACACTGAAGCTTTCTTT
>TRBJ1-6|once|TRBV10-3|-
CAISEQVSNSPLHF
TGTGCCATCAGTGAACAGGTGTCTAATTCACCCCTCCACTTT
>TRBJ2-7|few|TRBV5-6|-
CASSLFDPTYEQYF
TGTGCCAGCAGCTTGTTCGACCCCACCTACGAGCAGTACTTC
>TRBJ1-5|-|TRBV5-1|-
CASSLDGVGQPQHF
TGCGCCAGCAGCTTGGATGGGGTAGGGCAGCCCCAGCATTTT
>TRBJ1-3|many|TRBV7-9|-
CASSLAGSGTGNTIYF
TGTGCCAGCAGCTTAGCCGGGTCAGGGACTGGAAACACCATATATTTT
>TRBJ2-7|many|TRBV20-1|-
CSARDLLATYEQYF
TGCAGTGCTAGAGATCTTCTAGCGACCTACGAGCAGTACTTC
>TRBJ2-2|many|TRBV11-2|-
CASSLRGHKSYTGELFF
TGTGCCAGCAGCCTTAGGGGACACAAAAGTTACACCGGGGAGCTGTTTTTT
>TRBJ1-2|many|TRBV3-1|-
CASSQEEWGENYGYTF
TGTGCCAGCAGCCAAGAAGAGTGGGGGGAGAACTATGGCTACACCTTC
>TRBJ2-5|once|TRBV11-2|-
CASSPLWGIQETQYF
TGTGCCAGCAGCCCACTCTGGGGGATCCAAGAGACCCAGTACTTC
>TRBJ2-2|-|TRBV5-1|-
CASSSTDTGELFF
TGCGCCAGCAGCTCTACAGACACCGGGGAGCTGTTTTTT
>TRBJ2-5|medium-sized|TRBV28|-
CASSSPGVEETQYF
TGTGCCAGCAGTTCCCCAGGAGTAGAAGAGACCCAGTACTTC
>TRBJ2-5|-|TRBV27|-
CAGSLLPLQGQETQYF
TGTGCCGGCAGTTTACTGCCCCTACAGGGCCAAGAGACCCAGTACTTC
>TRBJ1-1|-|TRBV19|-
CASSWETVDVTEAFF
TGTGCCAGTAGTTGGGAGACAGTCGATGTCACTGAAGCTTTCTTT
>TRBJ1-1|-|TRBV7-9|-
CASSLSRGLTEAFF
TGTGCCAGCAGCTTATCTAGGGGACTCACTGAAGCTTTCTTT
>TRBJ1-2|medium-sized|TRBV19|-
CASSIIGLVDGYTF
TGTGCCAGTAGTATAATCGGCCTTGTGGATGGCTACACCTTC
>TRBJ2-1|many|TRBV4-3|TRBD2
CASSQGTSGVNEQFF
TGCGCCAGCAGCCAAGGGACTAGCGGGGTAAATGAGCAGTTCTTC
>TRBJ2-7|-|TRBV28|-
CASTLRGYEQYF
TGTGCCAGCACCTTACGGGGGTACGAGCAGTACTTC
>TRBJ2-2|medium-sized|TRBV10-3|-
CAISNRERSGELFF
TGTGCCATCAGCAACAGGGAGCGGAGCGGGGAGCTGTTTTTT
>TRBJ2-1|-|TRBV20-1|TRBD1
CSATDRIHSEQFF
TGCAGTGCCACGGACAGGATACATTCGGAGCAGTTCTTC
>TRBJ2-2|-|TRBV12-3/TRBV12-4|-
CASTGQFTGELFF
TGTGCCAGCACCGGACAATTCACCGGGGAGCTGTTTTTT
>TRBJ2-3|many|TRBV5-5|-
CASSLGPTDTQYF
TGTGCCAGCAGCTTGGGCCCCACAGATACGCAGTATTTT
>TRBJ2-3|few|TRBV10-3|-
CAIRAIATDTQYF
TGTGCCATCAGGGCGATAGCCACAGATACGCAGTATTTT